These 25 T cell receptor beta chains share one sample of origin, sequenced in a study of T-cell memory formation after mild COVID-19 (dated by TCRdb to the early 2020s). Preparation of the library involved 5' RACE. These reads were obtained on an Illumina NovaSeq 6000. In TCRdb, the public reads were trimmed at Q25 with fastp and aligned with MiXCR, with productive beta chains retained. All rows with the same CDR3 protein become a single entry with the most common DNA and genes. This sample holds approximately 250,000 distinct CDR3 sequences; just over 15% were observed only once. The ten largest clones take up approximately 2.1% of the sample. The source material was PBMCs or a T cell subset sorted from them (not recorded which). These receptors were collected from an adult woman who had mild COVID-19 (a few samples of this study predate the infection). The sample titles of this study are shuffled in the database, so cell type and time point are left out; the donor was told from shared clones.

The V gene is TRBV5-1, the J gene TRBJ2-7; TRBD1 agrees at 10 bases. V dropped 5 bases and J dropped 2; count of bases not matched to a gene: 7. The CDR3 covers 15 residues. CDR1 is SGHRS, CDR2 YFSETQ, per germline. CDR3 region: CASRSPGQGPYEQYF. CDR3 bases: TGCGCCAGCAGATCTCCGGGACAGGGGCCCTACGAGCAGTACTTC. Together with reference TRBV5-1 and TRBJ2-7, the CDR3 gives the full variable domain: KAGVTQTPRYLIKTRGQQVTLSCSPISGHRSVSWYQQTPGQGLQFLFEYFSETQRNKGNFPGRFSGRQFSNSRSEMNVSTLELGDSALYLCASRSPGQGPYEQYFGPGTRLTVT.

The chain is built from TRBV5-1 and TRBJ2-1, with 10 bases that match TRBD2. The CDR3 is 15 residues long. J lost 7 bases, V lost 0 bases, and 4 bases had no gene match. Germline assignment: CDR1 SGHRS and CDR2 YFSETQ. The CDR3 region has the DNA TGCGCCAGCAGCTTGGTGAGCGGGGGGGGTAATGAGCAGTTCTTC. Protein sequence: CASSLVSGGGNEQFF.

This clonotype was counted between two and nine times. The rearrangement links TRBV12-3 or TRBV12-4 to TRBJ1-3; D not certain. The CDR3 runs to 13 residues. V dropped 7 bases and J dropped 0 bases, with 7 bases sitting between them. The CDR3 DNA reads TGTGCCAGCACAAGCTTCTCTGGAAACACCATATATTTT. It translates to CASTSFSGNTIYF.

The chain's CDR3 is CASSPLQHSNQPQHF. CDR3 DNA sequence: TGTGCCAGCAGCCCGCTCCAGCATAGCAATCAGCCCCAGCATTTT. This chain joins TRBV7-9 and TRBJ1-5; no reliable D call. The CDR3 length is 15 residues. Germline assignment: CDR1 SEHNR and CDR2 FQNEAQ (reference sequence). Between the trimmed V and J ends, which lost 5 bases and 0 bases, there was a span of 11 bases. Based on the CDR3 plus reference TRBV7-9 and TRBJ1-5, the full variable domain is DTGVSQNPRHKITKRGQNVTFRCDPISEHNRLYWYRQTLGQGPEFLTYFQNEAQLEKSRLLSDRFSAERPKGSFSTLEIQRTEQGDSAMYLCASSPLQHSNQPQHFGDGTRLSIL.

This clonotype showed up just a few times. The CDR3 spells CACQDRGGTDTQYF. CDR3 bases: TGTGCCTGCCAAGACAGGGGAGGAACAGATACGCAGTATTTT. The chain is built from TRBV19 and TRBJ2-3, with 8 bases that match TRBD1. Germline CDR1 and CDR2: LNHDA and SQIVND (reference sequence). This CDR3 has 14 amino acids. J was trimmed by 3 bases and V by 11 bases; bases with no gene match: 10.

This chain joins TRBV7-3 and TRBJ2-5; 9 bases line up with TRBD2. The V gene end was trimmed by 1 base and the J gene end by 5 bases; junction bases not matched to a gene: 8. CDR1 and CDR2 from the germline V gene are SGHTA and FQGTGA. This CDR3 spans 16 amino acids. The CDR3 DNA follows: TGTGCCAGCAGCTTAAATAGCGGGGGCTCTTCGGAGACCCAGTACTTC. It codes for CASSLNSGGSSETQYF. The full variable domain, rest sourced from reference TRBV7-3 and TRBJ2-5, is GAGVSQTPSNKVTEKGKYVELRCDPISGHTALYWYRQSLGQGPEFLIYFQGTGAADDSGLPNDRFFAVRPEGSVSTLKIQRTERGDSAVYLCASSLNSGGSSETQYFGPGTRLLVL.

This clonotype appeared a few times. V and J are TRBV19 and TRBJ2-5; 7 bases fit TRBD1. J was trimmed by 2 bases and V by 5 bases; bases with no gene match: 11. The CDR3 length is 16 residues. Germline V gene data show CDR1 as LNHDA and CDR2 as SQIVND (reference sequence). CDR3 amino acids: CASSPNRGTGQETQYF. DNA for the CDR3: TGTGCCAGTAGTCCGAACAGGGGAACGGGGCAAGAGACCCAGTACTTC. Full variable domain (remainder filled in from reference TRBV19 and TRBJ2-5): DGGITQSPKYLFRKEGQNVTLSCEQNLNHDAMYWYRQDPGQGLRLIYYSQIVNDFQKGDIAEGYSVSREKKESFPLTVTSAQKNPTAFYLCASSPNRGTGQETQYFGPGTRLLVL.

This clonotype was counted only a few times. The rearrangement uses TRBV6-6 and TRBJ1-1; 10 positions match TRBD1. Trimming cost V 5 bases and J 1 base; bases outside gene matches: 7. CDR1 is MNHNY, CDR2 SVGAGI, per germline (reference sequence). This CDR3 has 16 amino acids. The CDR3 region is CASSLRDRGPNTEAFF. The DNA for the CDR3 is TGTGCCAGCAGTCTCCGGGACAGGGGACCGAACACTGAAGCTTTCTTT.

The J gene is TRBJ2-7, the V gene TRBV5-1, with D perhaps TRBD2 (5 bases). The CDR3 has 15 residues. V was shortened by 0 bases and J by 0 bases, with 10 bases between the two germline ends. Per the germline V gene, CDR1 is SGHRS and CDR2 is YFSETQ. CDR3 in amino acids: CASSLGLPSSYEQYF. For the CDR3, the DNA is TGCGCCAGCAGCTTGGGACTACCAAGCTCCTACGAGCAGTACTTC.

This chain joins TRBV25-1 and TRBJ2-5, with D tentatively TRBD1 (6 bases). Germline V gives CDR1 MGHDK, CDR2 SYGVNS. CDR3 length: 14 residues. V was clipped by 3 bases and J by 4 bases, with 12 bases between them. CDR3 protein: CASSERTALETQYF. CDR3 nucleotides: TGTGCCAGCAGTGAGAGGACAGCTCTAGAGACCCAGTACTTC.

The chain combines TRBV29-1 with TRBJ2-7; 8 bases are a match to TRBD1. Germline V gene data show CDR1 as SQVTM and CDR2 as ANQGSEA. V trimming: 5 bases; J trimming: 6 bases; junction bases outside the gene matches: 3. CDR3 length: 11 amino acids. CDR3 nucleotide sequence: TGCAGCGTTTCCGACAGGGGCGAGCAGTACTTC. Translation: CSVSDRGEQYF.

Only a few counts were recorded for this clonotype. This chain links TRBV20-1 with TRBJ2-1, with TRBD2 matching over 7 bases. V dropped 3 bases and J dropped 2; count of bases not matched to a gene: 16. The germline V gene encodes CDR1 DFQATT and CDR2 SNEGSKA (reference sequence). This CDR3 contains 18 residues. The CDR3 nucleotides are TGCAGTGCTAGGGCCGATGGGGCTAGCGGTACCCCCTACAATGAGCAGTTCTTC. It specifies CSARADGASGTPYNEQFF.

CDR3 protein: CASSQEGVGGASGELFF. Here the CDR3 DNA reads TGTGCCAGCAGCCAAGAGGGCGTCGGGGGGGCCTCCGGGGAGCTGTTTTTT. V usage is TRBV4-2 and J usage is TRBJ2-2; 8 nucleotides match TRBD2. The CDR3 totals 17 residues. Germline-derived CDR1 and CDR2 are LGHNA and YNFKEQ. Trimming removed 0 bases from V and 6 bases from J; junction bases left unmatched: 9.

The rearrangement uses TRBV6-1 and TRBJ1-1; perhaps TRBD1 as D (5 bases). CDR1 is MNHNS and CDR2 is SASEGT in the germline V gene. Trimming shortened V by 6 bases and J by 0 bases, and 11 bases separated the two germline ends. The CDR3 totals 14 residues. In DNA form, the CDR3 reads TGTGCCAGCAGCGTGGGGCCCATGAACACTGAAGCTTTCTTT. Its protein is CASSVGPMNTEAFF.

This clonotype was seen a few times. The rearrangement links TRBV3-1 to TRBJ2-3; TRBD2 agrees at 10 bases. CDR3 length equals 15 residues. The junction had 2 bases not matched to a gene; V was cut back by 1 base and J by 4 bases. CDR1 is LGHDT and CDR2 is YNNKEL in the germline V gene (reference sequence). DNA for the CDR3: TGTGCCAGCAGCCAAGTAGCGGGAGGAGCAGATACGCAGTATTTT. This encodes CASSQVAGGADTQYF.

In DNA, the CDR3 is TGCGCCAGCAGCCTCAGCGGGACAGGGGGCGGGACTGAAGCTTTCTTT. Protein: CASSLSGTGGGTEAFF. The V and J genes are TRBV5-1 and TRBJ1-1, with 12 bases that match TRBD1. The CDR3 runs 16 residues. Germline V gene data show CDR1 as SGHRS and CDR2 as YFSETQ. Germline trimming cut 4 bases from V and 5 bases from J; bases unmatched to any gene: 9.

V usage is TRBV18 and J usage is TRBJ2-1; D call uncertain. CDR1 and CDR2 (germline): KGHSH, LQKENI. V was clipped by 0 bases and J by 0 bases, with 6 bases between them. The CDR3 length is 15 residues. The CDR3 region is CASSPPSLSYNEQFF. The CDR3 DNA reads as TGTGCCAGCTCACCACCGTCTCTCTCCTACAATGAGCAGTTCTTC.

This clonotype was found many times. CDR3: CASSPMDRKETQYF. For the CDR3, the DNA is TGTGCCAGCAGCCCAATGGACAGGAAAGAGACCCAGTACTTC. V usage is TRBV5-6 and J usage is TRBJ2-5; 7 nucleotides agree with TRBD1. Germline CDR1 SGHDT, CDR2 YYEEEE. CDR3 length: 14 residues. The V and J ends lost 4 bases and 3 bases, in that order; junction bases with no gene match: 6.

This clonotype has only a few counts. The J gene is TRBJ2-5, the V gene TRBV20-1, with 7 bases identical to TRBD2. Germline V CDR1 and CDR2: DFQATT, SNEGSKA (reference sequence). The CDR3 covers 15 residues. V was pared by 1 base and J by 2 bases, with 7 bases of the junction left unmatched. CDR3 in DNA: TGCAGTGCTAGAGCCCTCCCACTAGCGCAAGAGACCCAGTACTTC. Its translation is CSARALPLAQETQYF.

This clonotype was seen at least ten times. The chain has TRBV3-1 and TRBJ2-7; D unclear. Germline CDR1 is LGHDT and CDR2 is YNNKEL (reference sequence). V shed 0 bases and J shed 7 bases, with 10 bases lying between them. The CDR3 runs to 13 residues. The CDR3 DNA reads as TGTGCCAGCAGCCAAGATCACTCTTGGGAGCAGTACTTC. This translates into CASSQDHSWEQYF.

The table lists this clonotype with a few counts. The V gene is TRBV4-1, the J gene TRBJ2-1; maybe TRBD1 (6 bases). The CDR3 covers 18 residues. The germline V gene has CDR1 MGHRA and CDR2 YSYEKL. V was pared by 3 bases and J by 5 bases, with 23 bases between. DNA of the CDR3: TGCGCCAGCAGCCAGACGGTGGGGAGACAGGTAGGCCACAATGAGCAGTTCTTC. Translation gives CASSQTVGRQVGHNEQFF.

This rearrangement joins TRBV4-3 to TRBJ1-2; possibly TRBD1 for D (6 bases). The V end was cut by 1 base, the J end by 4 bases, with 19 bases between. Germline CDR1 and CDR2: LGHNA and YSLEER. The CDR3 spans 17 residues. The CDR3 DNA follows: TGCGCCAGCAGCCAAGGCCGCCTGGACAGTGAAGCCTATGGCTACACCTTC. It yields the protein CASSQGRLDSEAYGYTF.

This clonotype occurred a few times. The chain joins TRBV20-1 to TRBJ2-7; no clear D. CDR3 length equals 14 residues. Per the germline V gene, CDR1 is DFQATT and CDR2 is SNEGSKA (reference sequence). Trimming left V 0 bases short and J 2 bases short, with 11 bases between. The CDR3 DNA sequence: TGCAGTGCTAGAGATTTGGGCCAAACCTACGAGCAGTACTTC. It is translated as CSARDLGQTYEQYF.

V usage is TRBV19 and J usage is TRBJ2-7, with 8 bases identical to TRBD1. The CDR3 extends over 14 amino acids. V was pared by 3 bases and J by 6 bases, with 7 bases of the junction left unmatched. CDR1 is LNHDA and CDR2 is SQIVND in the germline V gene (reference sequence). The DNA for the CDR3 is TGTGCCAGTAGTATCGCACAGGGGGTTGCCGAGCAGTACTTC. This sequence encodes CASSIAQGVAEQYF.

The sample holds a few counts of this clonotype. The chain uses TRBV5-1 and TRBJ2-1; TRBD1 aligns across 7 bases. The V and J ends lost 4 bases and 10 bases, in that order; junction bases with no gene match: 8. This CDR3 has 13 residues. From germline, CDR1 is SGHRS and CDR2 YFSETQ. For the CDR3, the DNA is TGCGCCAGCAGCCCCGACAGGGCTGGGGAGCAGTTCTTC. Translating gives CASSPDRAGEQFF. The complete variable domain, with remaining parts taken from reference TRBV5-1 and TRBJ2-1, reads KAGVTQTPRYLIKTRGQQVTLSCSPISGHRSVSWYQQTPGQGLQFLFEYFSETQRNKGNFPGRFSGRQFSNSRSEMNVSTLELGDSALYLCASSPDRAGEQFFGPGTRLTVL.